Listed below are T cell receptor beta chains from one sample, sequenced in a study of regulatory T cells in long-lasting Graves disease. One entry per CDR3 protein results from TCRdb running MiXCR on the multiplex PCR reads. The sample has some 450,000 distinct CDR3 sequences; about a sixth are singletons. This same sample was also part of a study on T cells in Graves' hyperthyroidism and ophthalmopathy.

Sample: peripheral blood mononuclear cells (PBMCs), taken at new diagnosis, from a patient treated with antithyroid drugs. The origin of the receptors is a woman in her 30s with Graves disease. CDR3s include the opening cysteine and the closing phenylalanine or tryptophan.

>TRBJ1-1|TRBV25-1
CASSELQADLAGLNTEAFF
>TRBJ1-1|TRBV18
CASSPPLRGNTEAFF
>TRBJ1-2|TRBV27
CASMGQNNYGYTF
>TRBJ2-7|TRBV5-1
CASSLDGGTAYEQYF
>TRBJ1-3|TRBV20-1
CSARDSVRGNTIYF
>TRBJ2-2|TRBV6-1
CASRGTGLPTTGELFF
>TRBJ2-7|TRBV10-3
CAISGGQPNEQYF
>TRBJ2-3|TRBV12-3/TRBV12-4
CASSLRGGADTQYF
>TRBJ2-1|TRBV7-8
CASTDPSDYNEQFF
>TRBJ1-2|TRBV29-1
CSVAQNYGYTF
>TRBJ1-1|TRBV20-1
CSASRLWAGSNTEAFF
>TRBJ2-2|TRBV20-1
CSAPPTSRSTGELFF
>TRBJ1-1|TRBV19
CASSTEAFF
>TRBJ1-4|TRBV28
CASVSATGHEKLFF
>TRBJ2-4|TRBV19
CASSHVAKNIQYF
>TRBJ2-1|TRBV20-1
CSAPRLAGVGEQFF
>TRBJ2-2|TRBV6-2/TRBV6-3
CASRGPRGAGELFF
>TRBJ1-2|TRBV9
CASSVAPEGVRGYTF
>TRBJ1-5|TRBV6-2/TRBV6-3
CASSYGRSNQPQHF
>TRBJ1-4|TRBV20-1
CSAETGSGGEKLFF
>TRBJ1-1|TRBV4-1
CASSQDNGGWQNTEAFF
>TRBJ2-7|TRBV2
CASSEQAGDEQYF
>TRBJ2-7|TRBV7-2
CASSLDHNSYEQYF
>TRBJ1-6|TRBV12-3/TRBV12-4
CASSLQNNSPLHF
>TRBJ2-3|TRBV7-8
CASSRRDRGSTDTQYF
>TRBJ1-5|TRBV7-6
CASSFSTDQPQHF